The next 11 T cell receptor beta chains were all read from a single sample in a study of beta chain features in type 1 diabetes. Expressed TCRB transcripts were sequenced because the entire RNA isolate underwent reverse transcription. Profiled with immunoSEQ multiplex PCR; TCRdb holds only in-frame clones, not every one. The sample shows 350,000 to 450,000 clones, more than 12% of them seen only once. Sequencing was done on a sample of naive CD4+ T cells from blood. All receptors derive from a woman aged 18-29 years in good health.

This clone was seen a handful of times. This chain links TRBV29-1 with TRBJ1-2, with D maybe TRBD1 (6 bases). The V gene lost 4 bases and the J gene lost 6 bases, with 18 bases spanning the gap. Germline assignment: CDR1 SQVTM and CDR2 ANQGSEA. The CDR3 spans 14 residues. CDR3 coding DNA: TGCAGCGTTGGTCACAGGGAAGGACACAATGGCTACACCTTC. It encodes CSVGHREGHNGYTF.

The chain employs TRBV4-2 and TRBJ2-5; TRBD2 aligns across 8 bases. CDR3 length: 17 amino acids. Germline V CDR1 and CDR2: LGHNA, YNFKEQ. J was trimmed by 0 bases and V by 2 bases; bases with no gene match: 8. The CDR3 loop is CASSQPWAGGNQETQYF. The CDR3 bases are TGTGCCAGCAGCCAACCCTGGGCGGGAGGCAACCAAGAGACCCAGTACTTC.

V and J are TRBV5-1 and TRBJ1-5, with D unclear. The CDR3 length is 16 residues. The V and J ends lost 0 bases and 0 bases respectively, with 10 bases between them. The germline V gene has CDR1 SGHRS and CDR2 YFSETQ. The CDR3 here is CASSLGGRDSNQPQHF. The CDR3 DNA follows: TGCGCCAGCAGCTTGGGCGGACGGGATAGCAATCAGCCCCAGCATTTT.

Only a few counts were recorded for this clone. V gene TRBV4-2 combines with J gene TRBJ1-2, with D unclear. In germline, CDR1 is LGHNA, CDR2 YNFKEQ. Trimming pared 0 bases from V and 8 bases from J, leaving 10 bases between. The CDR3 covers 13 residues. The CDR3 region is CASSQEPSRGYTF. In DNA, the CDR3 is TGTGCCAGCAGCCAAGAACCCTCTCGGGGCTACACCTTC.

This clone was observed a few times. V gene TRBV28 combines with J gene TRBJ2-7; 10 bases align to TRBD1. V lost 6 bases and J lost 5; bases outside the gene matches: 7. Germline V gene sequence: CDR1 MDHEN, CDR2 SYDVKM. This CDR3 contains 14 residues. The CDR3 DNA sequence: TGTGCCAGCAGACGACAGGGGGCGCGACACGAGCAGTACTTC. This gives the protein CASRRQGARHEQYF. Filled out from reference TRBV28 and TRBJ2-7, the complete variable domain reads DVKVTQSSRYLVKRTGEKVFLECVQDMDHENMFWYRQDPGLGLRLIYFSYDVKMKEKGDIPEGYSVSREKKERFSLILESASTNQTSMYLCASRRQGARHEQYFGPGTRLTVT.

There are a few counts of this clone. V usage is TRBV28 and J usage is TRBJ1-2; TRBD1 matches at 9 bases. CDR1 and CDR2 (germline): MDHEN, SYDVKM. The CDR3 is 18 amino acids. The V gene end was trimmed by 2 bases and the J gene end by 4 bases; junction bases not matched to a gene: 14. The CDR3 coding sequence is TGTGCCAGCAGTTTAGAAGGGACAGGGAACAGGAGAAGCTATGGCTACACCTTC. This gives the protein CASSLEGTGNRRSYGYTF.

This clone is a singleton in its sample. This chain uses TRBV18 with TRBJ1-1; the D gene is possibly TRBD1 (5 bases). This CDR3 region has 12 residues. CDR1 and CDR2 (germline): KGHSH, LQKENI. V lost 6 bases to trimming and J lost 2 bases, with 7 bases between them. CDR3 sequence: CASSQGNTEAFF. Here the CDR3 DNA reads TGTGCCAGCTCCCAGGGAAACACTGAAGCTTTCTTT.

This clone was seen only a few times. The same CDR3 arises from other DNA sequences in this sample as well. The genes are TRBV15 and TRBJ1-2, with 11 bases that match TRBD1. The CDR3 consists of 14 residues. J lost 4 bases, V lost 5 bases, and 3 bases had no gene match. Germline CDR1 is LNHNV and CDR2 is YYDKDF (reference sequence). The CDR3 sequence is CATSRGQGAYGYTF. In nucleotides, the CDR3 is TGTGCCACCAGCCGCGGACAGGGGGCCTATGGCTACACCTTC.

This clone was counted only a few times. The chain employs TRBV9 and TRBJ1-5; the match to TRBD1 covers 7 bases. Per the germline V gene, CDR1 is SGDLS and CDR2 is YYNGEE. V gave up 4 bases and J gave up 6 bases; unmatched junction bases: 7. The CDR3 covers 14 residues. The CDR3 region is CASSPHRGGQPQHF. The DNA for the CDR3 is TGTGCCAGCAGCCCGCACAGGGGAGGTCAGCCCCAGCATTTT.

This clone has just one count. This sequence joins TRBV5-4 and TRBJ2-5; D ambiguous. The germline V gene encodes CDR1 SGHNT and CDR2 YYREEE (reference sequence). Deletions cut 0 bases from V and 5 bases from J, with 11 bases between. This CDR3 contains 14 residues. In DNA form, the CDR3 reads TGTGCCAGCAGCTTGGGAGGTGGTGGGGAGACCCAGTACTTC. It specifies CASSLGGGGETQYF.

This chain joins TRBV9 and TRBJ2-4; D remains unclear. Trimming removed 0 bases at V and 3 bases at J, with 10 bases between. The CDR3 is made up of 15 amino acids. The germline gives CDR1 SGDLS, CDR2 YYNGEE. The CDR3 reads CASSVDEVFKNIQYF. CDR3 nucleotide sequence: TGTGCCAGCAGCGTAGATGAGGTTTTCAAAAACATTCAGTACTTC. The whole variable domain, filled in from reference TRBV9 and TRBJ2-4, reads DSGVTQTPKHLITATGQRVTLRCSPRSGDLSVYWYQQSLDQGLQFLIQYYNGEERAKGNILERFSAQQFPDLHSELNLSSLELGDSALYFCASSVDEVFKNIQYFGAGTRLSVL.